Only a few counts were recorded for the clone carrying this T cell receptor (beta chain). This CDR3 contains 15 residues. CDR1 and CDR2 from the germline V gene are SGHTA and FQGTGA. Trimming shortened V by 1 base and J by 1 base, and 10 bases separated the two germline ends. Individuals who donated were healthy Caucasians from Russia aged roughly 6 to 90. The second PCR ran about 6 to 12 cycles with a sample-barcoded 5' primer and J-beta primers. TCRdb re-analysed the 5' RACE reads in MiXCR, keeping a single row per CDR3 protein. This sample has some 750,000 distinct CDR3 sequences, with 22% found just once. This entry belongs to a study of blood T cells in healthy people across ages.

This receptor was taken from a man between 65 and 85 years old in good health. This rearrangement joins TRBV7-3 to TRBJ1-1; D possibly corresponds to TRBD1 (5 bases). Sequencing was performed on blood. This CDR3 is CASSLSGGENTEAFF. CDR3 coding DNA: TGTGCCAGCAGCTTAAGTGGGGGGGAGAACACTGAAGCTTTCTTT.